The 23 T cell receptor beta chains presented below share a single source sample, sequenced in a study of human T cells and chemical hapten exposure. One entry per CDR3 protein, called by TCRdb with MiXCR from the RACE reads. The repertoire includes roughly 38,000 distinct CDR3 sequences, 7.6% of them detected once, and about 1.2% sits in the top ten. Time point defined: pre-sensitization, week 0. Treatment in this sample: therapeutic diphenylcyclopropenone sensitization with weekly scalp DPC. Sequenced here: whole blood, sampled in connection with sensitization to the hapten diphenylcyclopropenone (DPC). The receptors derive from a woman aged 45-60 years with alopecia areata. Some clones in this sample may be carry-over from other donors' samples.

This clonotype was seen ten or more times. The CDR3: CASSLTRGRGPYNEQFF. CDR3 in DNA: TGTGCCAGCAGCTTGACAAGAGGCAGGGGCCCTTACAATGAGCAGTTCTTC. J is TRBJ2-1 and V is TRBV7-9; D possibly corresponds to TRBD1 (6 bases). This CDR3 comprises 17 residues. In germline, CDR1 is SEHNR, CDR2 FQNEAQ (reference sequence). Trimming took off 3 bases at V and 4 bases at J, with 19 bases between the two ends.

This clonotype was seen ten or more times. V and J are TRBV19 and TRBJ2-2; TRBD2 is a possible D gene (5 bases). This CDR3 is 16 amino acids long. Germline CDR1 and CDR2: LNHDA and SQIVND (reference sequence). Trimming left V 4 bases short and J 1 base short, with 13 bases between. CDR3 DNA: TGTGCCAGTAGTAGGACTTCACTGGGGAACACCGGGGAGCTGTTTTTT. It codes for CASSRTSLGNTGELFF.

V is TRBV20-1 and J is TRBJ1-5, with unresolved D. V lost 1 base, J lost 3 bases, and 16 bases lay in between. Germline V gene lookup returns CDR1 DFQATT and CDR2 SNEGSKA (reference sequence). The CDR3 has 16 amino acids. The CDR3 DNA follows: TGCAGTGCTAGAGGTAATGGAAGAGAAAACAATCAGCCCCAGCATTTT. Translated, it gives CSARGNGRENNQPQHF.

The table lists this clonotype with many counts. Here the CDR3 reads CSVEARGAPGELFF. CDR3 bases: TGCAGCGTAGAGGCTAGGGGGGCGCCCGGGGAGCTGTTTTTT. The gene calls are TRBV29-1 and TRBJ2-2; D may correspond to TRBD1 or TRBD2 (6 bases each). This CDR3 contains 14 residues. The V and J ends lost 6 bases and 6 bases respectively, with 17 bases between them. Germline CDR1 SQVTM, CDR2 ANQGSEA.

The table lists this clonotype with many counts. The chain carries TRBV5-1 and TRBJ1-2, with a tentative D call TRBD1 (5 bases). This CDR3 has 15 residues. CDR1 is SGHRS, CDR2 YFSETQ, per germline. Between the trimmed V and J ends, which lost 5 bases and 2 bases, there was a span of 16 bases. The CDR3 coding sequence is TGCGCCAGCAGTATAGGGCCGGGGCTAAACTATGGCTACACCTTC. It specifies CASSIGPGLNYGYTF.

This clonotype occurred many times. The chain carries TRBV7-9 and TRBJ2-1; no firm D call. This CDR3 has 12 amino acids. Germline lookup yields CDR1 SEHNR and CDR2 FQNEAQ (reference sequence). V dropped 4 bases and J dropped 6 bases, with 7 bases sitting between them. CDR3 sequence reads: CASSSPGNEQFF. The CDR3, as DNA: TGTGCCAGCAGCTCCCCGGGCAATGAGCAGTTCTTC.

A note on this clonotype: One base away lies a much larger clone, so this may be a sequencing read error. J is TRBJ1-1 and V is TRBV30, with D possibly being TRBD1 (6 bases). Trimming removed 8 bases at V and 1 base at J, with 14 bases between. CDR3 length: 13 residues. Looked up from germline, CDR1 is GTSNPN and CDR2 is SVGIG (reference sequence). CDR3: CAREPGANTEAFF. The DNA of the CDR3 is TGTGCCCGGGAGCCAGGGGCGAACACTGAAGCTTTCTTT.

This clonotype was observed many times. CDR3 sequence (DNA): TGTGCCATCGGGCGGGCTAGCGGGCTTCAAGAGACCCAGTACTTC. It translates to CAIGRASGLQETQYF. J is TRBJ2-5 and V is TRBV24-1; 8 bases line up with TRBD2. Trimming at V came to 11 bases and at J to 2 bases, leaving 12 bases not matched to a gene. This CDR3 region has 15 residues. Germline assignment: CDR1 KGHDR and CDR2 SFDVKD.

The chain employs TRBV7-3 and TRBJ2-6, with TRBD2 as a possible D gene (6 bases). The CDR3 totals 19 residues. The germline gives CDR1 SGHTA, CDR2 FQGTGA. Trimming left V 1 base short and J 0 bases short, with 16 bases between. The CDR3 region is CASSLRPPAGNSGANVLTF. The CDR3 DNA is TGTGCCAGCAGCTTAAGGCCGCCAGCGGGTAACTCTGGGGCCAACGTCCTGACTTTC.

CDR3 amino acids: CASSSVLSSVPETQYF. The CDR3 DNA reads as TGTGCCAGCAGCTCAGTCTTATCTAGCGTCCCAGAGACCCAGTACTTC. This chain links TRBV7-8 with TRBJ2-5; D might be TRBD2 (6 bases). The ends were cut back, 4 bases at V and 4 bases at J, with 19 bases in the middle. Germline V gene lookup returns CDR1 SGHVS and CDR2 FQNEAQ. The CDR3 loop spans 16 amino acids.

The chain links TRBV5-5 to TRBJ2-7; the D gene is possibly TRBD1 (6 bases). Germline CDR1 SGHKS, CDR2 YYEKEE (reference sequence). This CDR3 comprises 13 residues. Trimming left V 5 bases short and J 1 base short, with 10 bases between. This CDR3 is CASSSTGSYEQYF. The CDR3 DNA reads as TGTGCCAGCAGTTCTACAGGGTCCTACGAGCAGTACTTC.

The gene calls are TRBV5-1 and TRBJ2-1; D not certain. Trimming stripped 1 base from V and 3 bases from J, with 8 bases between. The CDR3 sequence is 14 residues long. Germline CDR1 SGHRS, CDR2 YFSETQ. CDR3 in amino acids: CASSLSVGYNEQFF. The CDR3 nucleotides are TGCGCCAGCAGCTTGTCCGTAGGCTACAATGAGCAGTTCTTC.

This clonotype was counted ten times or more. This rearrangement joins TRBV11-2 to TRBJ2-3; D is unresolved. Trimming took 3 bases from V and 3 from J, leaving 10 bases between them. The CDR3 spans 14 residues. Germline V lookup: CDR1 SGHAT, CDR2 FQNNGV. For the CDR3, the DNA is TGTGCCAGCAGCTTTGACCGAGGAACAGATACGCAGTATTTT. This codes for CASSFDRGTDTQYF.

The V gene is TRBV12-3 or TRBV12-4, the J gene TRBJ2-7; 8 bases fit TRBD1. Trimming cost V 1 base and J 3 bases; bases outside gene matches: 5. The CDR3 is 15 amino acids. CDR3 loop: CASSLGRQGSYEQYF. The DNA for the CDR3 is TGTGCCAGCAGTTTAGGGCGACAGGGGAGCTACGAGCAGTACTTC.

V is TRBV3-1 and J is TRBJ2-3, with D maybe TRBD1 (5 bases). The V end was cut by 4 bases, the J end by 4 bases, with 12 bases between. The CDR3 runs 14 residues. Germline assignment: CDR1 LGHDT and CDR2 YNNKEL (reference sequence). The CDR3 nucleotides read TGTGCCAGCAGCCCAACGAAGGGGTCAGATACGCAGTATTTT. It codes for CASSPTKGSDTQYF.

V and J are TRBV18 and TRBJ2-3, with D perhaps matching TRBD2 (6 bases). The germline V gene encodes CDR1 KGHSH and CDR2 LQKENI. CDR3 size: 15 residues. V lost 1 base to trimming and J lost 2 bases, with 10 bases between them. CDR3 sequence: CASSPQTRVTDTQYF. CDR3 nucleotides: TGTGCCAGCTCACCACAGACTAGAGTCACAGATACGCAGTATTTT.

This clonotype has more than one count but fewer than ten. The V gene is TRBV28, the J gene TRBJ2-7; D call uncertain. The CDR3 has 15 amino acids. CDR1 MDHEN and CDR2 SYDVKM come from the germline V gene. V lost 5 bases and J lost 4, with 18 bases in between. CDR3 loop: CASSLGPFRVYEQYF. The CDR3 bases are TGTGCCAGCAGTCTCGGACCATTTCGTGTTTACGAGCAGTACTTC.

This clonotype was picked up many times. For the CDR3, the DNA is TGTGCCAGCAGCAAATCAGATAGACAGGGGATTAACCGGAACACTGAAGCTTTCTTT. It translates to CASSKSDRQGINRNTEAFF. This rearrangement joins TRBV21-1 to TRBJ1-1; the table names TRBD1, a call not compared with the DNA. TRBV21-1 is assigned pseudogene status. The CDR3 spans 19 residues.

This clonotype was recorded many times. CDR3 nucleotide sequence: TGTGCCAGCAGTGAGGGACAGCAAGAAGCTTTCTTT. Translated, it gives CASSEGQQEAFF. V is TRBV6-1 and J is TRBJ1-1; TRBD1 aligns across 7 bases. The CDR3 runs 12 residues. The V gene's germline CDR1 is MNHNS and CDR2 SASEGT. The V gene end was trimmed by 3 bases and the J gene end by 8 bases; junction bases not matched to a gene: 3.

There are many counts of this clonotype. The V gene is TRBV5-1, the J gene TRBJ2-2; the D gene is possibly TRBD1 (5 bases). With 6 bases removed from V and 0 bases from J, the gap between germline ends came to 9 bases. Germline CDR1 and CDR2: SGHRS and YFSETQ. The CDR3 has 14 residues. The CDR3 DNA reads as TGCGCCAGCAAGGGCAGGGCGAACACCGGGGAGCTGTTTTTT. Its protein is CASKGRANTGELFF.

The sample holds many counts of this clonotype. DNA for the CDR3: TGTGCCAGCAGTTTCAGTCTAGCGGGAGCTGGCGAGCAGTTCTTC. Amino acid sequence: CASSFSLAGAGEQFF. The J gene is TRBJ2-1, the V gene TRBV12-3 or TRBV12-4; 10 positions agree with TRBD2. Trimming at V came to 3 bases and at J to 10 bases, leaving 9 bases not matched to a gene. This CDR3 region has 15 residues.

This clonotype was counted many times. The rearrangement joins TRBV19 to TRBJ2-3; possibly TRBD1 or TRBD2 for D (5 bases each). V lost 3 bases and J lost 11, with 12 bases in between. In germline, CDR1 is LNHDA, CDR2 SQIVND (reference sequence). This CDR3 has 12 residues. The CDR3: CASSMSGARQYF. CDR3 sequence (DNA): TGTGCCAGTAGTATGTCCGGGGCGCGGCAGTATTTT.

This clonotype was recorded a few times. For the CDR3, the DNA is TGTGCCAGCAGCTTAACGCCCCTAGCGGGAGGACCCGGGGAGCTGTTTTTT. Its translation: CASSLTPLAGGPGELFF. The rearrangement links TRBV7-3 to TRBJ2-2; 11 bases agree with TRBD2. V lost 0 bases, J lost 6 bases, and 6 bases stayed unmatched. This CDR3 has 17 amino acids. In germline, CDR1 is SGHTA, CDR2 FQGTGA.